A selection of T cell receptor beta chains follows, all from one sample in a study of monozygotic twins with inflammatory bowel disease. After re-calling the 5' RACE reads, TCRdb lists one entry per CDR3 protein, DNA absent. The sample has about 160,000 distinct CDR3 sequences; the top ten hold 2.8%. The sample taken for sequencing was blood. These TCRs come from a human donor with ulcerative colitis or Crohn's disease, or a healthy co-twin of an affected twin (not recorded which). The CDR3 runs from the conserved cysteine through the conserved F or W.

j_call v_call cdr3_aa
TRBJ1-1 TRBV4-1 CASSRPTNTEAFF
TRBJ2-2 TRBV5-4 CASSLVSAMGGELFF
TRBJ2-7 TRBV5-1 CASSLVRDRGTYEQYF
TRBJ2-1 TRBV28 CASRLAGVNEQFF
TRBJ1-2 TRBV14 CASSPLGIYGYTF
TRBJ2-3 TRBV7-2 CASSSSRQGQDTQYF
TRBJ2-5 TRBV6-1 CASRGESWAETQYF
TRBJ2-7 TRBV14 CASSQLPGRGPNSYEQYF
TRBJ2-2 TRBV20-1 CSARRLAGIDTGELFF
TRBJ2-1 TRBV7-2 CASSPGTGGRSYNEQFF